These T cell receptor beta chains were read from a single sample in a study of T-cell reconstitution after alpha-beta-depleted transplantation in children. TCRdb processed the PCR reads anew with MiXCR; each CDR3 protein has one entry. The table shows about 610,000 distinct CDR3 sequences, with roughly 10% occurring only once. The sample consisted of PBMCs from the stem cell graft donor, taken from the stem cell graft. Receptors originate from a human donor who donated a stem cell graft to a child with acute myeloid leukemia. The CDR3 runs from the conserved cysteine through the conserved F or W. A D gene is named only where the DNA matches it firmly. Expanded clones get a size class; other rows say once, few or many, or leave the size out.

V	D	size	J	DNA	CDR3
TRBV20-1	TRBD1	NA	TRBJ2-7	TGCAGTGCAGTCCCGGGACAGGGGGTACCAGGGAGCTACGAGCAGTACTTC	CSAVPGQGVPGSYEQYF
TRBV29-1	TRBD1	many	TRBJ2-1	TGCAGCGCCCAGGGGGCGGGGTACAATGAGCAGTTCTTC	CSAQGAGYNEQFF
TRBV20-1	NA	many	TRBJ2-7	TGCAGTGCACGGACAGATTCCTACGAGCAGTACTTC	CSARTDSYEQYF
TRBV6-1	NA	few	TRBJ2-5	TGTGCCAGCGGTAGTTGGCCTGGGCAAGAGACCCAGTACTTC	CASGSWPGQETQYF
TRBV5-1	NA	NA	TRBJ2-5	TGCGCCAGCAGCTTTATCAGGGGAGAGACCCAGTACTTC	CASSFIRGETQYF
TRBV6-2/TRBV6-3	TRBD2	NA	TRBJ2-7	TGTGCCAGCGCAGGACTAGCCTACGAGCAGTACTTC	CASAGLAYEQYF
TRBV5-1	TRBD2	many	TRBJ2-3	TGCGCCAGCAGCTCGGGGACTAGCCCGGATACGCAGTATTTT	CASSSGTSPDTQYF
TRBV12-5	NA	few	TRBJ2-2	TGTGCTAGTGGTTTGTCGTCAGGGTCGCACACCGGGGAGCTGTTTTTT	CASGLSSGSHTGELFF
TRBV6-1	NA	NA	TRBJ1-2	TGTGCCAGCACCCAGGCTTGGGACCCAAGGGGAATCTATGGCTACACCTTC	CASTQAWDPRGIYGYTF
TRBV6-5	TRBD1	few	TRBJ1-6	TGTGCCAGCAGTTCCCTGACAGGGCGAGATTCACCCCTCCACTTT	CASSSLTGRDSPLHF
TRBV20-1	NA	NA	TRBJ2-1	TGCAGTGCTGAAGACGGAGGCTACAATGAGCAGTTCTTC	CSAEDGGYNEQFF
TRBV20-1	TRBD1	NA	TRBJ2-5	TGCAGTGCTAGTCACGGGACAGGGGCGGAGACCCAGTACTTC	CSASHGTGAETQYF
TRBV25-1	TRBD1	many	TRBJ2-1	TGTGCCAGCAGTGTTGGGACAGGGGGACGGGATGAGCAGTTCTTC	CASSVGTGGRDEQFF
TRBV2	NA	many	TRBJ2-5	TGTGCCAGCAAGACGGTGGGAGAGACCCAGTACTTC	CASKTVGETQYF
TRBV5-5	NA	many	TRBJ2-1	TGTGCCAGCAGCTTGTTTGTAGGGACCTACAATGAGCAGTTCTTC	CASSLFVGTYNEQFF
TRBV7-2	TRBD2	NA	TRBJ2-7	TGTGCCAGCAGCTTACACCGGGCTAGCGGGAGTTACGAGCAGTACTTC	CASSLHRASGSYEQYF
TRBV24-1	NA	many	TRBJ2-5	TGTGCCACCAGTGATGGCGGCGGGACCCAGTACTTC	CATSDGGGTQYF
TRBV21-1	NA	NA	TRBJ2-7	TGTGCCAGCAGCAAATATTGGGGGGGACTCCCCTTCTACGAGCAGTACTTC	CASSKYWGGLPFYEQYF
TRBV6-2/TRBV6-3	NA	few	TRBJ2-7	TGTGCCAGCACCCCCCTGGGGGGAGGCCGTTCCTACGAGCAGTACTTC	CASTPLGGGRSYEQYF
TRBV7-2	NA	NA	TRBJ2-7	TGTGCCAGCAGCTTAGGGTCACAGGGAGCCTACGAGCAGTACTTC	CASSLGSQGAYEQYF
TRBV13	NA	NA	TRBJ2-1	TGTGCCAGCAGCTTAGGCCTTGACTCTCCCCCGGGCCGGGATGAGCAGTTCTTC	CASSLGLDSPPGRDEQFF
TRBV5-1	NA	NA	TRBJ1-1	TGCGCCAGCAGCTCAGATGGCACTGAAGCTTTCTTT	CASSSDGTEAFF
TRBV6-5	NA	few	TRBJ2-5	TGTGCCAGCAGTTACTCGGGAGCAGCTAAAGAGACCCAGTACTTC	CASSYSGAAKETQYF
TRBV7-2	NA	few	TRBJ2-4	TGTGCCAGCAGCTTAGGGGCCCGGGGAATAGCCAAAAACATTCAGTACTTC	CASSLGARGIAKNIQYF
TRBV20-1	TRBD2	many	TRBJ2-4	TGCAGTGCTAGAGAGGGACTAGCGGGCGGGGCCAAAAACATTCAGTACTTC	CSAREGLAGGAKNIQYF
TRBV3-1	NA	few	TRBJ2-6	TGTGCCAGCAGCAGACCTCGTATGCAGGGTTTCGCTGGGGCCAACGTCCTGACTTTC	CASSRPRMQGFAGANVLTF
TRBV28	TRBD2	many	TRBJ2-3	TGTGCCAGCAGTTTATCAGCGGGAGGGCCCTTGGATACGCAGTATTTT	CASSLSAGGPLDTQYF
TRBV29-1	TRBD1	many	TRBJ1-1	TGCAGCGTTAGTACAGGGGAGACTGAAGCTTTCTTT	CSVSTGETEAFF
TRBV29-1	TRBD2	NA	TRBJ2-7	TGCAGCGTTGCTTCAGCGGGAGCGTACGAGCAGTACTTC	CSVASAGAYEQYF
TRBV14	NA	NA	TRBJ2-7	TGTGCCAGCAGCCAAGCCGGGGGCCGCAAAAAGTCCTACGAGCAGTACTTC	CASSQAGGRKKSYEQYF
TRBV10-3	NA	many	TRBJ1-1	TGTGCCATCAGTGATTTGGGGAACACTGAAGCTTTCTTT	CAISDLGNTEAFF
TRBV4-3	NA	NA	TRBJ2-7	TGCGCCAGCAGCCAAGGACGGGACGGCTACGAGCAGTACTTC	CASSQGRDGYEQYF
TRBV2	NA	few	TRBJ2-2	TGTGCCAGCAGGACCCGGGGGGCGAGCACCGGGGAGCTGTTTTTT	CASRTRGASTGELFF